This is a list of T cell receptor beta chains from one sample in a study of neoadjuvant anti-PD-1 for oral cavity cancer. Repertoires were generated with immunoSEQ multiplex PCR, while TCRdb's copy carries only in-frame clones and drops some. This repertoire shows approximately 17,000 clones, roughly 60% found once; its top ten account for about 3%. The sample in question was PBMCs, obtained before nivolumab (anti-PD-1) treatment. These TCRs come from a person aged 40 to 85 with oral cavity squamous cell carcinoma. Each CDR3 is given with its conserved first and last residue. Each record gives: J gene, V gene, D gene, clone size, CDR3 protein, CDR3 DNA. A D gene is named only where the DNA matches it firmly. Not all rows give a size; the values are once, few, many and, for expanded clones, a class.

j_call: TRBJ1-3
v_call: TRBV7-2
d_call: .
clone_size: .
cdr3_aa: CASSSRGNTIYF
cdr3_nt: TGTGCCAGCAGCTCCCGAGGAAACACCATATATTTT

j_call: TRBJ2-5
v_call: TRBV30
d_call: .
clone_size: few
cdr3_aa: CAWSPAGPWETQYF
cdr3_nt: TGTGCCTGGAGTCCAGCTGGGCCGTGGGAGACCCAGTACTTC

j_call: TRBJ1-2
v_call: TRBV5-1
d_call: .
clone_size: .
cdr3_aa: CASSFSGFGYYGYTF
cdr3_nt: TGCGCCAGCAGCTTCTCAGGGTTTGGGTACTATGGCTACACCTTC

j_call: TRBJ1-4
v_call: TRBV5-4
d_call: .
clone_size: .
cdr3_aa: CASSLRGRDNEKLFF
cdr3_nt: TGTGCCAGCAGCTTGCGTGGGCGGGATAATGAAAAACTGTTTTTT

j_call: TRBJ1-1
v_call: TRBV11-2
d_call: .
clone_size: .
cdr3_aa: CASSLAGGRADTEAFF
cdr3_nt: TGTGCCAGCAGCTTAGCGGGGGGGAGGGCGGACACTGAAGCTTTCTTT

j_call: TRBJ2-5
v_call: TRBV10-2
d_call: TRBD2
clone_size: .
cdr3_aa: CASTRTSGQETQYF
cdr3_nt: TGCGCCAGCACTCGGACTAGCGGTCAAGAGACCCAGTACTTC

j_call: TRBJ1-5
v_call: TRBV28
d_call: TRBD1
clone_size: .
cdr3_aa: CASSFLKGQGVGSNQPQHF
cdr3_nt: TGTGCCAGCAGTTTCTTAAAAGGACAGGGGGTGGGAAGCAATCAGCCCCAGCATTTT

j_call: TRBJ1-1
v_call: TRBV29-1
d_call: TRBD1
clone_size: .
cdr3_aa: CSVYRTGGEAEAFF
cdr3_nt: TGCAGCGTGTATAGGACAGGGGGCGAAGCTGAAGCTTTCTTT

j_call: TRBJ2-3
v_call: TRBV9
d_call: .
clone_size: once
cdr3_aa: CASSVDPGRPQVDTQYF
cdr3_nt: TGTGCCAGCAGCGTAGACCCGGGGCGACCCCAGGTAGATACGCAGTATTTT

j_call: TRBJ2-5
v_call: TRBV11-2
d_call: TRBD2
clone_size: .
cdr3_aa: CASSVVLANQETQYF
cdr3_nt: TGTGCCAGCAGCGTCGTACTAGCGAACCAAGAGACCCAGTACTTC

j_call: TRBJ1-4
v_call: TRBV14
d_call: .
clone_size: .
cdr3_aa: CASSQDAGSGEKLFF
cdr3_nt: TGTGCCAGCAGCCAAGATGCAGGGTCTGGTGAAAAACTGTTTTTT

j_call: TRBJ2-6
v_call: TRBV27
d_call: .
clone_size: .
cdr3_aa: CASSFQRSGANVLTF
cdr3_nt: TGTGCCAGCAGTTTCCAGCGCTCTGGGGCCAACGTCCTGACTTTC

j_call: TRBJ2-7
v_call: TRBV6-5
d_call: TRBD2
clone_size: few
cdr3_aa: CASSYSGSGRAQEQYF
cdr3_nt: TGTGCCAGCAGTTACTCGGGTAGCGGGAGGGCTCAGGAGCAGTACTTC

j_call: TRBJ1-4
v_call: TRBV6-1
d_call: .
clone_size: .
cdr3_aa: CASTLSPTNEKLFF
cdr3_nt: TGTGCCAGCACCCTTAGCCCAACTAATGAAAAACTGTTTTTT

j_call: TRBJ2-7
v_call: TRBV30
d_call: .
clone_size: once
cdr3_aa: CAWSAGQPYEQYF
cdr3_nt: TGTGCCTGGAGCGCGGGACAGCCTTACGAGCAGTACTTC

j_call: TRBJ2-1
v_call: TRBV29-1
d_call: TRBD2
clone_size: .
cdr3_aa: CSAASGLNEQFF
cdr3_nt: TGCAGCGCCGCTAGCGGACTTAATGAGCAGTTCTTC

j_call: TRBJ2-1
v_call: TRBV5-5
d_call: .
clone_size: .
cdr3_aa: CASSLISGDNEQFF
cdr3_nt: TGTGCCAGCAGTCTCATATCAGGGGACAATGAGCAGTTCTTC

j_call: TRBJ1-2
v_call: TRBV6-5
d_call: TRBD1
clone_size: few
cdr3_aa: CASKLGQGVDYTF
cdr3_nt: TGTGCCAGCAAGCTGGGACAGGGAGTTGACTACACCTTC

j_call: TRBJ2-5
v_call: TRBV7-6
d_call: TRBD2
clone_size: .
cdr3_aa: CASSLGGRVGQETQYF
cdr3_nt: TGTGCCAGCAGCTTAGGCGGGAGAGTGGGGCAAGAGACCCAGTACTTC

j_call: TRBJ1-5
v_call: TRBV27
d_call: .
clone_size: .
cdr3_aa: CASRDIQGQTNQPQHF
cdr3_nt: TGTGCCAGCAGGGACATCCAGGGGCAGACTAATCAGCCCCAGCATTTT

j_call: TRBJ2-1
v_call: TRBV4-2
d_call: TRBD2
clone_size: .
cdr3_aa: CASSQDWEGGLAGGSYNEQFF
cdr3_nt: TGTGCCAGCAGCCAAGATTGGGAAGGGGGACTAGCGGGAGGATCCTACAATGAGCAGTTCTTC

j_call: TRBJ2-5
v_call: TRBV6-6
d_call: TRBD2
clone_size: .
cdr3_aa: CASRPGGETQYF
cdr3_nt: TGTGCCAGCAGACCGGGAGGCGAGACCCAGTACTTC

j_call: TRBJ2-3
v_call: TRBV11-3
d_call: TRBD1
clone_size: .
cdr3_aa: CASSLGQGDTDTQYF
cdr3_nt: TGTGCCAGCAGCTTAGGGCAGGGGGATACGGATACGCAGTATTTT

j_call: TRBJ1-2
v_call: TRBV28
d_call: TRBD1
clone_size: .
cdr3_aa: CASSFGDRVLGSDGYTF
cdr3_nt: TGTGCCAGCAGTTTCGGGGACAGGGTCCTCGGAAGCGATGGCTACACCTTC

j_call: TRBJ2-2
v_call: TRBV5-4
d_call: TRBD2
clone_size: .
cdr3_aa: CASSLSSGSFGELFF
cdr3_nt: TGTGCCAGCAGCTTATCTAGCGGGAGTTTCGGGGAGCTGTTTTTT

j_call: TRBJ1-2
v_call: TRBV30
d_call: .
clone_size: .
cdr3_aa: CAWSGFPGKMRYTF
cdr3_nt: TGTGCCTGGAGTGGTTTTCCAGGGAAGATGCGCTACACCTTC

j_call: TRBJ2-7
v_call: TRBV7-2
d_call: TRBD2
clone_size: .
cdr3_aa: CASRVGAGEINEQYF
cdr3_nt: TGTGCCAGCAGGGTCGGGGCGGGAGAGATCAACGAGCAGTACTTC

j_call: TRBJ2-3
v_call: TRBV30
d_call: TRBD2
clone_size: .
cdr3_aa: CAWKTSGTDTQYF
cdr3_nt: TGTGCCTGGAAGACTAGCGGCACAGATACGCAGTATTTT

j_call: TRBJ2-1
v_call: TRBV11-2
d_call: .
clone_size: .
cdr3_aa: CASSFDATSSYNEQFF
cdr3_nt: TGTGCCAGCAGCTTCGACGCAACGAGCTCCTACAATGAGCAGTTCTTC

j_call: TRBJ1-2
v_call: TRBV29-1
d_call: .
clone_size: .
cdr3_aa: CSVPPTRGDGYTF
cdr3_nt: TGCAGCGTCCCTCCAACAAGGGGCGATGGCTACACCTTC

j_call: TRBJ1-4
v_call: TRBV7-8
d_call: .
clone_size: .
cdr3_aa: CASSLGVVAEKLFF
cdr3_nt: TGTGCCAGCAGCTTAGGGGTTGTGGCTGAAAAACTGTTTTTT

j_call: TRBJ1-3
v_call: TRBV9
d_call: .
clone_size: few
cdr3_aa: CASSVDRNGYF
cdr3_nt: TGTGCCAGCAGCGTAGACAGAAATGGGTATTTT

j_call: TRBJ2-2
v_call: TRBV2
d_call: .
clone_size: .
cdr3_aa: CASSGLPGELFF
cdr3_nt: TGTGCCAGCAGTGGGCTCCCCGGGGAGCTGTTTTTT

j_call: TRBJ2-5
v_call: TRBV9
d_call: .
clone_size: few
cdr3_aa: CASSGGKVGETQYF
cdr3_nt: TGTGCCAGCAGCGGGGGCAAGGTCGGCGAGACCCAGTACTTC

j_call: TRBJ2-7
v_call: TRBV2
d_call: .
clone_size: .
cdr3_aa: CASSPSGRLSYEQYF
cdr3_nt: TGTGCCAGCAGCCCCAGCGGGCGGCTCTCCTACGAGCAGTACTTC

j_call: TRBJ2-1
v_call: TRBV28
d_call: TRBD2
clone_size: .
cdr3_aa: CASNSGTSGRLGNEQFF
cdr3_nt: TGTGCCAGCAACTCGGGGACTAGCGGGAGACTAGGCAATGAGCAGTTCTTC

j_call: TRBJ1-2
v_call: TRBV5-3
d_call: TRBD1
clone_size: few
cdr3_aa: CARRRTGNLEGYGYTF
cdr3_nt: TGTGCCAGAAGGCGGACAGGGAACCTAGAGGGCTATGGCTACACCTTC

j_call: TRBJ1-2
v_call: TRBV29-1
d_call: TRBD1
clone_size: once
cdr3_aa: CSVAGTGSASGYTF
cdr3_nt: TGCAGCGTAGCCGGGACAGGGTCGGCCTCTGGCTACACCTTC

j_call: TRBJ2-5
v_call: TRBV6-6
d_call: TRBD2
clone_size: .
cdr3_aa: CASSLGRAVLAETQYF
cdr3_nt: TGTGCCAGCAGTCTCGGGAGGGCCGTCCTTGCAGAGACCCAGTACTTC

j_call: TRBJ1-1
v_call: TRBV2
d_call: .
clone_size: .
cdr3_aa: CASSAGDGTEAFF
cdr3_nt: TGTGCCAGCAGCGCAGGGGACGGCACTGAAGCTTTCTTT

j_call: TRBJ1-5
v_call: TRBV6-6
d_call: .
clone_size: .
cdr3_aa: CASSKPNQPQHF
cdr3_nt: TGTGCCAGCAGTAAACCCAATCAGCCCCAGCATTTT

j_call: TRBJ2-3
v_call: TRBV7-3
d_call: .
clone_size: .
cdr3_aa: CASSLTKTDTQYF
cdr3_nt: TGTGCCAGCAGCTTAACTAAAACAGATACGCAGTATTTT

j_call: TRBJ1-2
v_call: TRBV9
d_call: .
clone_size: .
cdr3_aa: CASSPQGGTGYGYTF
cdr3_nt: TGTGCCAGCAGTCCCCAAGGGGGAACTGGGTATGGCTACACCTTC

j_call: TRBJ2-7
v_call: TRBV6-5
d_call: .
clone_size: .
cdr3_aa: CASSPIGVTEQYF
cdr3_nt: TGTGCCAGCAGTCCTATTGGGGTTACCGAGCAGTACTTC

j_call: TRBJ1-1
v_call: TRBV5-5
d_call: .
clone_size: few
cdr3_aa: CASSLDPMNTEAFF
cdr3_nt: TGTGCCAGCAGCTTGGACCCCATGAACACTGAAGCTTTCTTT